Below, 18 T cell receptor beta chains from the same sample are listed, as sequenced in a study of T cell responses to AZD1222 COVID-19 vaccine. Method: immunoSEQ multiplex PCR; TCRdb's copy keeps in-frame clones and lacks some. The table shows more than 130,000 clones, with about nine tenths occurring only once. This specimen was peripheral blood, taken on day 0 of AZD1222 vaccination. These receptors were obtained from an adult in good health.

In nucleotides, the CDR3 is TGTGCCAGCAGATCCAGGGGCATTGGACAGCCCCAGCATTTT. This translates into CASRSRGIGQPQHF. The chain employs TRBV7-8 and TRBJ1-5; D is perhaps TRBD1 (6 bases). The CDR3 contains 14 residues. V dropped 6 bases and J dropped 7 bases, with 16 bases sitting between them. CDR1 and CDR2 (germline): SGHVS, FQNEAQ. Using reference TRBV7-8 and TRBJ1-5 for the parts outside the CDR3, the full variable domain is GAGVSQSPRYKVAKRGQDVALRCDPISGHVSLFWYQQALGQGPEFLTYFQNEAQLDKSGLPSDRFFAERPEGSVSTLKIQRTQQEDSAVYLCASRSRGIGQPQHFGDGTRLSIL.

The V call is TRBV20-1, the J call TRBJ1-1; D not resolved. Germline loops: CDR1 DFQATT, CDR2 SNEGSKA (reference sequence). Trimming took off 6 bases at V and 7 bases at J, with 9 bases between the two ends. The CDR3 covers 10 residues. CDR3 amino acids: CSAPGYEAFF. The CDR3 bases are TGCAGTGCCCCCGGATATGAAGCTTTCTTT.

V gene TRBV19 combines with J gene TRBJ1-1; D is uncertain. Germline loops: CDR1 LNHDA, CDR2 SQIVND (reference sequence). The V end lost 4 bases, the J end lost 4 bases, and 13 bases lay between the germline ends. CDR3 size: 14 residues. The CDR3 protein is CASSTRPTVTEAFF. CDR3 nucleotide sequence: TGTGCCAGTAGTACCCGACCGACGGTCACTGAAGCTTTCTTT. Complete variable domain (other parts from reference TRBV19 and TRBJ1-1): DGGITQSPKYLFRKEGQNVTLSCEQNLNHDAMYWYRQDPGQGLRLIYYSQIVNDFQKGDIAEGYSVSREKKESFPLTVTSAQKNPTAFYLCASSTRPTVTEAFFGQGTRLTVV.

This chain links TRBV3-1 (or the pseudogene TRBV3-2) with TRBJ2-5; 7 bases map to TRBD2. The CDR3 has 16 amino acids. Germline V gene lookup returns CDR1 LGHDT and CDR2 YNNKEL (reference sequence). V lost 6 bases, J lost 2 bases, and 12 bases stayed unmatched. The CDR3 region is CASRPRPGLPQETQYF. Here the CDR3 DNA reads TGTGCCAGCAGGCCTAGACCGGGACTACCTCAAGAGACCCAGTACTTC.

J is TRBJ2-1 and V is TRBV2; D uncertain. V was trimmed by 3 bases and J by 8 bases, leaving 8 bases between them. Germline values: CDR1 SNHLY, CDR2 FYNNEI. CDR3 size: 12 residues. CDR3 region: CASSEQVYEQFF. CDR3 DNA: TGTGCCAGCAGTGAGCAGGTCTATGAGCAGTTCTTC.

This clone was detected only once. The CDR3 is CASSNGQDYSYEQYF. DNA of the CDR3: TGTGCCAGCAGCAACGGACAGGACTACTCCTACGAGCAGTACTTC. This chain uses TRBV5-4 with TRBJ2-7; D might be TRBD1 (7 bases). V lost 4 bases, J lost 0 bases, and 14 bases lay in between. There are 15 residues in the CDR3. The germline CDR1 and CDR2 sequences are SGHNT and YYREEE (reference sequence).

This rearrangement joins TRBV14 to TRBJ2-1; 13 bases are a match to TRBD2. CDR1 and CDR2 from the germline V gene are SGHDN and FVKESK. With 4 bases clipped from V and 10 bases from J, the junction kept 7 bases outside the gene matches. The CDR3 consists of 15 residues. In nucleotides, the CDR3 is TGTGCCAGCAGCCCTGGACTAGCGGGAGCGGCCGAGCAGTTCTTC. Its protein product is CASSPGLAGAAEQFF.

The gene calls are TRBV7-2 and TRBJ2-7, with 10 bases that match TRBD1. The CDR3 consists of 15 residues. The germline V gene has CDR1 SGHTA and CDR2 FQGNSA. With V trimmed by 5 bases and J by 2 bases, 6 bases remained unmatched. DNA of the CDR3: TGTGCCAGCAGCGTGGGGACAGGGGTACCCTACGAGCAGTACTTC. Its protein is CASSVGTGVPYEQYF.

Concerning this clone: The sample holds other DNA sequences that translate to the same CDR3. Here the CDR3 DNA reads TGTGCCAGCAGTCGACCAGTCCAGGGACTAGCGGGTGGGCGGGGCCTCTCCTACGAGCAGTACTTC. This gives the protein CASSRPVQGLAGGRGLSYEQYF. This chain joins TRBV11-2 and TRBJ2-7; 12 bases match TRBD2. Per the germline V gene, CDR1 is SGHAT and CDR2 is FQNNGV. The CDR3 spans 22 residues. Unmatched junction bases numbered 24, after V lost 6 bases and J lost 0 bases.

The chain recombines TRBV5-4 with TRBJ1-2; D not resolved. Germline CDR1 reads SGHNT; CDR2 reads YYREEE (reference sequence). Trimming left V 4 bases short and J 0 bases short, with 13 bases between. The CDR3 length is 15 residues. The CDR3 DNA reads TGTGCCAGCAGCCGAGCTACAGCGTCTAACTATGGCTACACCTTC. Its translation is CASSRATASNYGYTF.

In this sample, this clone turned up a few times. CDR3 region: CASSLVWGGSVFNTEAFF. As DNA, the CDR3 is TGTGCCAGCAGCTTAGTATGGGGGGGATCTGTTTTTAACACTGAAGCTTTCTTT. The chain joins TRBV7-8 to TRBJ1-1, with D possibly TRBD1 on 5 matching bases. The germline V gene has CDR1 SGHVS and CDR2 FQNEAQ. This CDR3 is built from 18 residues. V was clipped by 1 base and J by 2 bases, with 20 bases between them.

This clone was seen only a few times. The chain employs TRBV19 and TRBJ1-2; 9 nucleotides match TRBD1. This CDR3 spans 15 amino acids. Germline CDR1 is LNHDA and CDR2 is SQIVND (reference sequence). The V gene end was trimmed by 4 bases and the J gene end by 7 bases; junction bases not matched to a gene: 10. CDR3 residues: CASSTLTGGILGYTF. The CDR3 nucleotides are TGTGCCAGTAGTACCCTGACAGGGGGGATACTTGGCTACACCTTC. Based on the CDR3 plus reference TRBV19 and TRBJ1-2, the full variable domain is DGGITQSPKYLFRKEGQNVTLSCEQNLNHDAMYWYRQDPGQGLRLIYYSQIVNDFQKGDIAEGYSVSREKKESFPLTVTSAQKNPTAFYLCASSTLTGGILGYTFGSGTRLTVV.

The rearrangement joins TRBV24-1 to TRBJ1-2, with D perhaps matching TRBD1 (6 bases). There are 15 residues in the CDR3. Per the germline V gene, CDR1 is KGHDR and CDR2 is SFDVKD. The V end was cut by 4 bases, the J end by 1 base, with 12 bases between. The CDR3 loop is CATSDVTGNNYGYTF. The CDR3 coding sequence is TGTGCCACCAGTGACGTGACAGGCAATAACTATGGCTACACCTTC.

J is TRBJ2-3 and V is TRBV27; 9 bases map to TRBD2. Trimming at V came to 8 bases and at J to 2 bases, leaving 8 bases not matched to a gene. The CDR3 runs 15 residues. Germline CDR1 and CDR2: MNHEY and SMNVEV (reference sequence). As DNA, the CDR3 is TGTGCCAGCGGGGGACTAGCCGGATTCACAGATACGCAGTATTTT. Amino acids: CASGGLAGFTDTQYF.

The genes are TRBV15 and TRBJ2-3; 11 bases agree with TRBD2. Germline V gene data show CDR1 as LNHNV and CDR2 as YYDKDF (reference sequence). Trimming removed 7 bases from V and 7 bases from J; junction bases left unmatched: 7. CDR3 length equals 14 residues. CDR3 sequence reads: CATILAGGSNTQYF. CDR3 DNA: TGTGCCACCATCCTAGCGGGAGGATCGAATACGCAGTATTTT.

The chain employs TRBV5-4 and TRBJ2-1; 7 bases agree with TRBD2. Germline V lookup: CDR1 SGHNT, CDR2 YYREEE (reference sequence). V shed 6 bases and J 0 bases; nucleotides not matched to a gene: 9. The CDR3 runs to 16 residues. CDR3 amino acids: CASTVAGGSSYNEQFF. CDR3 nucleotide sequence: TGTGCCAGCACCGTAGCGGGCGGGAGCTCCTACAATGAGCAGTTCTTC.

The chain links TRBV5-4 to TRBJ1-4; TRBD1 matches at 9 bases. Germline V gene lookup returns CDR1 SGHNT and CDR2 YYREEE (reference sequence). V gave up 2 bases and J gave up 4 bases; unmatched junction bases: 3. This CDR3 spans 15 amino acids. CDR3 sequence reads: CASSLGTGINEKLFF. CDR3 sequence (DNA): TGTGCCAGCAGCTTAGGGACAGGGATTAATGAAAAACTGTTTTTT. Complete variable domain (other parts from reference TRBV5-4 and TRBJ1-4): ETGVTQSPTHLIKTRGQQVTLRCSSQSGHNTVSWYQQALGQGPQFIFQYYREEENGRGNFPPRFSGLQFPNYSSELNVNALELDDSALYLCASSLGTGINEKLFFGSGTQLSVL.

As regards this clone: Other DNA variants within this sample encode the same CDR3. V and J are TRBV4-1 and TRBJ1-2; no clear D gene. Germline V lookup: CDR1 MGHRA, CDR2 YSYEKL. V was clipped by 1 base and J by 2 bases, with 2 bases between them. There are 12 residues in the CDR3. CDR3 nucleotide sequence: TGCGCCAGCAGCCAAGTAAACTATGGCTACACCTTC. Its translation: CASSQVNYGYTF.